This T cell receptor beta chain emerged from a study of cytomegalovirus exposure and HLA in healthy donors. As for this clone: Its antigen is undetermined.

Findings and caveats of the study: In a later analysis, the majority of CMV-associated beta chains seemingly showed HLA restriction. Earlier findings revealed that most TCR beta V segments proved productive either about 87% or about 30% of the time. Donors were assumed by presence/absence analyses to have roughly uniform sequencing depth. The study labeled 164 TCR beta chains cytomegalovirus-associated.

V lost 4 bases, J lost 5 bases, and 17 bases lay in between. This CDR3 has 14 amino acids. The germline V gene encodes CDR1 SQVTM and CDR2 ANQGSEA. The PCR had 60 Vbeta and 13 Jbeta primers. Libraries were prepared by immunoSEQ multiplex PCR; TCRdb keeps only in-frame clonotypes and omits some of them. Of 150,000 to 200,000 clones in the sample, approximately 81% are singletons; the top ten hold 1%. V gene TRBV29-1 combines with J gene TRBJ2-5, with D tentatively TRBD1 (7 bases). This clonotype was obtained from a boy aged 2 to 10 in good health and CMV-seronegative. The sequenced sample consisted of PBMCs. The chain's CDR3 is CSVGSRGVGETQYF. DNA of the CDR3: TGCAGCGTTGGGAGCAGGGGGGTAGGGGAGACCCAGTACTTC.